One TCR beta chain is described in this entry. Its antigen is not identified. As to treatment: oral pan-JAK inhibitor, 5-10 mg twice daily. Extracted from the samples, RNA was reverse transcribed into cDNA to serve as the sequencing template. The protocol was immunoSEQ multiplex PCR, while the TCRdb copy is restricted to in-frame clones and leaves out a portion. Among around 210,000 clones listed, 64% were seen once. The sample originates from a study of CD8+ T cells in alopecia areata. This CDR3 comprises 14 residues. The germline gives CDR1 MNHEY, CDR2 SVGAGI. Deletions cut 9 bases from V and 2 bases from J, with 11 bases between. Study-level findings and limits: Under tofacitinib, fewer expanded CD8+ clones appeared among the top 100 scalp clones.

This chain joins TRBV6-5 and TRBJ2-6; D may correspond to TRBD1 or TRBD2 (5 bases each). Sequences were derived from CD4+ T cells sorted from blood, sampled at week 4, from a patient treated with tofacitinib. This clonotype originated in a human donor with alopecia areata. The CDR3 spells CASAGAAGANVLTF. CDR3 nucleotides: TGTGCCAGTGCCGGGGCTGCTGGGGCCAACGTCCTGACTTTC.